These T cell receptor beta chains were read from a single sample in a study of cytomegalovirus exposure and HLA in healthy donors. Using immunoSEQ multiplex PCR, the repertoire was profiled, and TCRdb retains in-frame clones only, with some absent. The sample lists tens of thousands of clones, roughly 77% occurring once. Sequenced input: PBMCs. The receptors stem from a human donor in good health. Each CDR3 is given with its conserved first and last residue.

TRBJ2-1 TRBV5-1 CASSFGLAGDNEQFF
TRBJ2-5 TRBV9 CASSEGNLVGGGQETQYF
TRBJ2-7 TRBV4-2 CASSQEGGTGSLPSPTYEQYF
TRBJ2-7 TRBV4-3 CASSQDKASIFYEQYF
TRBJ2-1 TRBV11-3 CASSVAGEGSYNEQFF
TRBJ2-5 TRBV19 CASSEWSQETQYF
TRBJ1-5 TRBV30 CAWTAWTGNQPQHF
TRBJ2-3 TRBV30 CAWRGAGDTQYF
TRBJ1-1 TRBV30 CAWMGTANTEAFF
TRBJ2-2 TRBV6-1 CASRVSGGARGELFF
TRBJ2-3 TRBV28 CASSLLGSTDTQYF
TRBJ2-2 TRBV28 CASSLRRGGGELFF
TRBJ1-2 TRBV23-1 CASTQQGAYGYTF
TRBJ1-1 TRBV7-2 CASSQLAGTEAFF
TRBJ2-2 TRBV7-7 CASSLVTGGTGELFF
TRBJ2-5 TRBV7-3 CASSRTSGQETQYF
TRBJ2-3 TRBV28 CASSSGLVADTQYF
TRBJ2-3 TRBV7-6 CASSLMGGGTDTQYF
TRBJ2-7 TRBV5-4 CASSPEGRRAYEQYF
TRBJ2-5 TRBV6-1 CASSEGWGLQETQYF
TRBJ2-5 TRBV7-2 CASSQVWALGTQYF
TRBJ2-3 TRBV6-6 CASSYGGSLTQYF
TRBJ2-2 TRBV23-1 CASSHSWTANTGELFF
TRBJ2-2 TRBV2 CASSEVPGTGELFF
TRBJ1-1 TRBV19 CASSIGGTNTEAFF
TRBJ2-1 TRBV7-9 CASSFWGGRGGSYNEQFF
TRBJ2-3 TRBV19 CASRETGGVNTQYF
TRBJ2-1 TRBV9 CASSVGYRGRDEQFF
TRBJ1-1 TRBV6-1 CASSSKRGNTEAFF
TRBJ2-1 TRBV19 CASSFVGQGATHNEQFF
TRBJ1-2 TRBV6-6 CASIGGGAAFNYGYTF
TRBJ1-4 TRBV6-1 CASSEFSTNEKLFF
TRBJ2-3 TRBV6-5 CASSYSPGTGRDTQYF
TRBJ1-1 TRBV11-2 CASSFSGGMNTEAFF
TRBJ2-2 TRBV9 CASSPGTPFGGTGNTGELFF
TRBJ2-3 TRBV28 CASSFNLPPMIAGESTDTQYF
TRBJ2-2 TRBV6-5 CASSRDRGGTGELFF
TRBJ1-2 TRBV29-1 CSVLRDRGGYGYTF
TRBJ2-7 TRBV13 CASSLGYYEQYF
TRBJ2-7 TRBV6-5 CASSYLLTSASYEQYF
TRBJ2-7 TRBV7-2 CASSSHPPTGYYEQYF
TRBJ1-5 TRBV2 CASSARTASNQPQHF
TRBJ2-1 TRBV6-6 CASKTSGYAEQFF
TRBJ1-5 TRBV19 CASTLGGANQPQHF
TRBJ1-1 TRBV6-5 CASSLDGDTEAFF
TRBJ1-5 TRBV13 CASSLGQGLGNQPQHF
TRBJ2-5 TRBV9 CASSVATSGGDQETQYF
TRBJ1-5 TRBV6-4 CASRPLYRGRVNQPQHF
TRBJ2-1 TRBV5-1 CASSLTSGRGGANEQFF
TRBJ2-3 TRBV4-3 CASSPTGGAADTQYF
TRBJ1-4 TRBV7-8 CASSPGQATLNEKLFF
- TRBV10-2 CASGRGGEQYF